This TCR beta chain was profiled in a study of response to subunit inactivated influenza vaccine. TCRdb recomputed calls from the RT-PCR reads with MiXCR, one row per CDR3 protein. The table records 400,000 to 550,000 distinct CDR3 sequences, less than 30% of them present only once. The CDR3 has 16 residues. V was clipped by 0 bases and J by 5 bases, with 14 bases between them. Germline loops: CDR1 SGHDN, CDR2 FVKESK. Study-level results: The authors offered the suggestion that each seasonal influenza vaccination recruits few new T cells.

There are a few counts of this clonotype. Its antigen is unidentified. This sequence joins TRBV14 and TRBJ2-1; D remains ambiguous. This TCR came from a man in his forties or fifties who received an inactivated influenza vaccine. The sequenced sample was CD4+ T cells sorted from PBMCs, obtained around 5 days after vaccination. CDR3 sequence (DNA): TGTGCCAGCAGCCAAGAGTCAAAACTCACAAACAATGAGCAGTTCTTC. Translating it yields CASSQESKLTNNEQFF.